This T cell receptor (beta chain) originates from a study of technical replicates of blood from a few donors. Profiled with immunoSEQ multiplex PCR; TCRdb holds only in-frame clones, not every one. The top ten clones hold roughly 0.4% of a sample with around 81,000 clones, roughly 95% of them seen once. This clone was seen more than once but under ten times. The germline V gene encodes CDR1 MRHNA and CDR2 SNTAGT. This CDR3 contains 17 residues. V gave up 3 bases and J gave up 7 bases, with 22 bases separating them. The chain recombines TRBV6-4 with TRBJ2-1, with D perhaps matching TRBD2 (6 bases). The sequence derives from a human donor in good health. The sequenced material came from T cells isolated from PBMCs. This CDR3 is CASSEVLGSLAGNEQFF. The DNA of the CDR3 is TGTGCCAGCAGTGAAGTTCTAGGGTCCCTCGCGGGGAATGAGCAGTTCTTC.